What follows are 2 T cell receptor beta chains derived from one specimen sequenced in a study of CD8 T cells in ankylosing spondylitis. In TCRdb, the 5' RACE reads were re-called with MiXCR into one record per CDR3 protein. The sample shows 220,000 or so distinct CDR3 sequences, under 12% of them seen only once. Sequencing was done on a sample of blood, either unsorted or a sorted T cell fraction (not recorded which). The source of these receptors is a male donor with ankylosing spondylitis or in good health (not recorded which).

This clonotype was recorded many times. V and J are TRBV27 and TRBJ2-3; D is possibly TRBD2 (7 bases). Trimming left V 3 bases short and J 6 bases short, with 19 bases between. This CDR3 region has 16 residues. Germline V gene sequence: CDR1 MNHEY, CDR2 SMNVEV (reference sequence). DNA of the CDR3: TGTGCCAGCAGTTTTAGGGGGGGGCAGGTAGGTGATACGCAGTATTTT. Its translation is CASSFRGGQVGDTQYF.

This clonotype was picked up many times. The V and J genes are TRBV7-3 and TRBJ2-7; no firm D call. Looked up from germline, CDR1 is SGHTA and CDR2 is FQGTGA. V was clipped by 5 bases and J by 6 bases, with 11 bases between them. This CDR3 spans 12 amino acids. CDR3 protein: CASSPRGGEQYF. Here the CDR3 DNA reads TGTGCCAGCAGCCCCAGAGGTGGCGAGCAGTACTTC.